A selection of T cell receptor beta chains follows, all from one sample in a study of immune heterogeneity within non-small cell lung tumors. TCRdb independently ran MiXCR on the multiplex PCR reads; one entry per CDR3 protein. The table includes 21,000 or so distinct CDR3 sequences, 25% to 30% detected once. Input material: lung tumor tissue. The receptors derive from a man aged 40-49 years with non-small cell lung cancer. CDR3s include the opening cysteine and the closing phenylalanine or tryptophan. A D gene is named only where the DNA matches it firmly. Size tells how often a clone was seen (once, few, many) or the class of an expanded clone, and some rows leave it out.

j_call clone_size v_call d_call cdr3_nt cdr3_aa
TRBJ1-5 many TRBV28 - TGTGCCAGCAGTTTAGGGCAGGGGTATCAGCCCCAGCATTTT CASSLGQGYQPQHF
TRBJ2-3 many TRBV6-1 - - CASSSSADTQYF
TRBJ2-1 few TRBV29-1 TRBD2 TGCAGCGCAAGGAGCGGGAGTGAAAATGAGCAGTTCTTC CSARSGSENEQFF
TRBJ1-5 medium-sized TRBV6-5 - TGTGCCAGCAGTTACGGGGGGGCGCAGCCCCAGCATTTT CASSYGGAQPQHF
TRBJ2-5 many TRBV20-1 - TGCAGTGCTCTTACAGACGGAGGTCCAGAGACCCAGTACTTC CSALTDGGPETQYF
TRBJ2-3 - TRBV15 - TGTGCCACCAGCAGAGATCCCCAGACAGATACGCAGTGTTTT CATSRDPQTDTQCF
TRBJ2-3 medium-sized TRBV6-1 - TGTGCCAGCAGCCACGACACCCTCACAGATACGCAGTATTTT CASSHDTLTDTQYF
TRBJ2-6 many TRBV30 - TGTGCCTGGAGTGTCGGCAACTCTGGGGCCAACGTCCTGACTTTC CAWSVGNSGANVLTF
TRBJ1-2 medium-sized TRBV20-1 - TGCAGTGCTAGACGGACCACAGGGCAAGGCTACACCTTC CSARRTTGQGYTF
TRBJ1-2 many TRBV15 - TGTGCCACCAGCAGAGATCAAGGGCTCTATGGCTACACCTTC CATSRDQGLYGYTF
TRBJ2-6 - TRBV6-1 - TGTGCCACCCGAGCACCTGGGGCCAACGTCCTGACTTTC CATRAPGANVLTF
TRBJ1-6 few TRBV10-3 TRBD1 TGTGCCATCAGACCGACAGGGCTTGGGGATAATTCACCCCTCCACTTT CAIRPTGLGDNSPLHF
TRBJ1-2 many TRBV19 TRBD1 TGTGCCAGTACCCGGGACAGGGTTTCTTTCGGCTACACCTTC CASTRDRVSFGYTF
TRBJ1-2 - TRBV5-1 - TGCGCCAGCAGCGCCGGACAGACTAACTATGGCTACACCTTC CASSAGQTNYGYTF
TRBJ2-3 - TRBV2 TRBD2 TGTGCTGAGTCTAGCGGGAGTGCAGATACGCAGTATTTT CAESSGSADTQYF
TRBJ2-3 many TRBV2 - TGTGCCAGCACAAAGCAGGGTAGCACAGATACGCAGTATTTT CASTKQGSTDTQYF
TRBJ2-3 - TRBV7-3 - TGTGCCAGCAGCAAGGCCGCCGGGACCGTAAGCGATACGCAGTATTTT CASSKAAGTVSDTQYF
TRBJ2-3 - TRBV2 - TGTGCCAGCCGGGACTCCTTCGCAGATACGCAGTATTTT CASRDSFADTQYF
TRBJ2-4 few TRBV6-1 - TGTGCCAGCTGCACATCGGAGGGGGCGAACATTCAGTACTTC CASCTSEGANIQYF
TRBJ2-1 once TRBV5-8 - TGTGCCCGCAGCTTTGTGCGGAATGAGCAGTTCTTC CARSFVRNEQFF
TRBJ2-5 few TRBV11-2 - TGTGCCAGCAGCTCCTCGCTGGGAGCTCGAGAGACCCAGTACTTC CASSSSLGARETQYF
TRBJ2-5 few TRBV30 - TGTGCCTGGAGTGTAGGCGCGGCCTCCCAAGAGACCCAGTACTTC CAWSVGAASQETQYF
TRBJ2-7 few TRBV4-1 - TGCGCCAGCAGCCAAGATGATAAGCGTTACTCCTACGAGCAGTACTTC CASSQDDKRYSYEQYF
TRBJ1-2 many TRBV2 - TGTGCCAGCAGTGAAGAGGGTTTGTGGGGCTACACCTTC CASSEEGLWGYTF
TRBJ1-3 many TRBV7-2 - TGTGCCAGCAGCTTTTCAGCCGGAAACACCATATATTTT CASSFSAGNTIYF
TRBJ2-5 many TRBV20-1 - TGCAGTGCTGTGGGGGCTCAAGAGACCCAGTACTTC CSAVGAQETQYF
TRBJ2-3 many TRBV9 TRBD2 TGTGCCAGCAGCGAATATAGCGGGGGGATCCTGTATACGCAGTATTTT CASSEYSGGILYTQYF
TRBJ1-5 few TRBV6-6 - TGTGCCAGCAGTTACGGGGGAGGGCAGAAAAATCAGCCCCAGCATTTT CASSYGGGQKNQPQHF
TRBJ2-7 - TRBV20-1 - TGCAGTGCTATGGAGGGGGCATGGAGCTCCTACGAGCAGTACTTC CSAMEGAWSSYEQYF
TRBJ2-1 few TRBV5-1 - TGCGCCAGCAGCATTAACCGGGACGCGCGCAGGGGTGAGCAGTTCTTC CASSINRDARRGEQFF
TRBJ2-3 many TRBV3-1 TRBD2 TGTGCCAGCAGCCAAGATTTATTGGCTAGCGGGACCCCAGATACGCAGTATTTT CASSQDLLASGTPDTQYF
TRBJ2-2 - TRBV28 TRBD2 TGTGCCAGCAGTTTTCCGAGGCGGGGGGCCGGGGAGCTGTTTTTT CASSFPRRGAGELFF
TRBJ2-1 - TRBV7-9 - TGTGCCAGCAGCCCAGACCGACTAGAGCAGTTCTTC CASSPDRLEQFF
TRBJ2-6 - TRBV11-3 - TGTGCCAGCAGACCCCTCTCTGGGGCCAACGTCCTGACTTTC CASRPLSGANVLTF
TRBJ2-5 - TRBV5-5 - TGTGCCAGCAGCTTACTACAGAGCGCCGTGGGGGAGACCCAGTACTTC CASSLLQSAVGETQYF
TRBJ1-4 - TRBV7-8 - TGTGCTAGCATCTTAACCGGGCCGGCTAATGAAAAACTGTTTTTT CASILTGPANEKLFF
TRBJ2-3 medium-sized TRBV20-1 - TGCAGTGCTAGGAATAGCTACAGCACAGATACGCAGTATTTT CSARNSYSTDTQYF
TRBJ2-2 - TRBV4-1 - TGCGCCAGCAGCCACCCACAGCGGGTGAGGAACACCGGGGAGCTGTTTTTT CASSHPQRVRNTGELFF
TRBJ1-3 many TRBV7-9 - TGTGCCAGCAGCTCCATGATTGGGGGGCAGGACACCATATATTTT CASSSMIGGQDTIYF
TRBJ1-2 few TRBV4-1 - TGCGCCAGCAGCCAAGAATCCAAGTTCTATGGCTACACCTTC CASSQESKFYGYTF
TRBJ1-5 - TRBV7-9 TRBD1 TGTGCCAGCAGCTTGGGACAGGATCGACGGCAGCCCCAGCATTTT CASSLGQDRRQPQHF